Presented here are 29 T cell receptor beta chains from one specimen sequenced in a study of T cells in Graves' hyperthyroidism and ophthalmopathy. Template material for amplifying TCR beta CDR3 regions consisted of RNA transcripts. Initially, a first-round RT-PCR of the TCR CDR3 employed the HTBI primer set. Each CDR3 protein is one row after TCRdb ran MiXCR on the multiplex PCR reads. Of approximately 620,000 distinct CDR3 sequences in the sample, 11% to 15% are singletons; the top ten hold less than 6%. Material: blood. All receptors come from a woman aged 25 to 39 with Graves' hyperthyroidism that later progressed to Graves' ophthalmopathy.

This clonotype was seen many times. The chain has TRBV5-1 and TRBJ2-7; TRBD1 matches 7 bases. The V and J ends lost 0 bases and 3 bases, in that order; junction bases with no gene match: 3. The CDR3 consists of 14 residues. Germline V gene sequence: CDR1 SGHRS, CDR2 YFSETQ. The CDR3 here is CASSLESGGYEQYF. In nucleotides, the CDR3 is TGCGCCAGCAGCTTGGAATCAGGGGGCTACGAGCAGTACTTC.

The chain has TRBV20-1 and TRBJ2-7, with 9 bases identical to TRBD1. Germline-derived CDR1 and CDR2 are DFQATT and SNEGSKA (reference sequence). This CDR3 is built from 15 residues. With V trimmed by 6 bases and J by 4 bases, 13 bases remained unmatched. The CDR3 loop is CSAPRPGTGPYEQYF. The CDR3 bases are TGCAGTGCACCAAGACCCGGGACAGGGCCTTACGAGCAGTACTTC.

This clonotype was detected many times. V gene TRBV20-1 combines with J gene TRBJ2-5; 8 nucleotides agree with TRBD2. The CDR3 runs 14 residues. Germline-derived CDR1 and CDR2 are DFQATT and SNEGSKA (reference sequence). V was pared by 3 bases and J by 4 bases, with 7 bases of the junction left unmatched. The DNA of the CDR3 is TGCAGTGCTAGCCTTGGGACTAGGGGAGAGACCCAGTACTTC. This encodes CSASLGTRGETQYF.

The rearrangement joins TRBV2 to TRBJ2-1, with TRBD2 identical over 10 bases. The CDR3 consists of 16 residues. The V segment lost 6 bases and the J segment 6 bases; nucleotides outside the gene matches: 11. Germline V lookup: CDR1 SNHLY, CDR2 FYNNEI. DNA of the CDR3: TGTGCCAGCAGCCTGTATTGGGCTAGCGGGAGCAATGAGCAGTTCTTC. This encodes CASSLYWASGSNEQFF.

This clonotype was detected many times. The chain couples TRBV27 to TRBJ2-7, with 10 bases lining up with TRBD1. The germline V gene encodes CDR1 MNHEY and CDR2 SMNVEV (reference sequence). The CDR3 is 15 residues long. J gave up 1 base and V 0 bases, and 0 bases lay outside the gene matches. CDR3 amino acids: CASSLSGQGSYEQYF. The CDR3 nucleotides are TGTGCCAGCAGTTTATCGGGACAGGGGTCCTACGAGCAGTACTTC.

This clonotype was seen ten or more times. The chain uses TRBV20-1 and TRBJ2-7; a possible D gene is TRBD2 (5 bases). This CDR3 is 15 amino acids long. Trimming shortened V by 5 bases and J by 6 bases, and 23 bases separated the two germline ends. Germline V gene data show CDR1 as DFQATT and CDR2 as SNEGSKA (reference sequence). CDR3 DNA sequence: TGCAGTGCTCTAGAGGGCACTAGGGATGGCGCCGAGCAGTACTTC. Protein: CSALEGTRDGAEQYF.

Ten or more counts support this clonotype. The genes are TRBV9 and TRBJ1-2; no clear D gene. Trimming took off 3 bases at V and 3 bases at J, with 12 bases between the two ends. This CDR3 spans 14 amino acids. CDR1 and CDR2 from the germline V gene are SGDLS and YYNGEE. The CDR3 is CASSAPGGHYGYTF. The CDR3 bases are TGTGCCAGCAGCGCCCCCGGCGGGCACTATGGCTACACCTTC.

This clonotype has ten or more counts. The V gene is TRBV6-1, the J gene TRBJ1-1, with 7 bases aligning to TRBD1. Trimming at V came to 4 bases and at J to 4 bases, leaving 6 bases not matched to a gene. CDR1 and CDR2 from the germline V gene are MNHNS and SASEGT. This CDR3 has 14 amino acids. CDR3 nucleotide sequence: TGTGCCAGCAGTGGGGACAGTCCGGGCACTGAAGCTTTCTTT. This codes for CASSGDSPGTEAFF.

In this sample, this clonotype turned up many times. The CDR3 sequence is CASSQVQGYTGELFF. DNA of the CDR3: TGTGCCAGCAGCCAAGTACAGGGGTACACCGGGGAGCTGTTTTTT. The chain carries TRBV3-1 and TRBJ2-2; TRBD1 agrees at 7 bases. The CDR3 sequence is 15 residues long. Germline CDR1 reads LGHDT; CDR2 reads YNNKEL (reference sequence). J lost 3 bases, V lost 1 base, and 2 bases had no gene match.

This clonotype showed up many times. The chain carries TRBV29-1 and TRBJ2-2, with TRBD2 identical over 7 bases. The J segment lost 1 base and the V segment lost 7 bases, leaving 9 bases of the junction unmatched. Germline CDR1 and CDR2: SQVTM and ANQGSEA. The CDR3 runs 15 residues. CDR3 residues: CSGAASGKNTGELFF. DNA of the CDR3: TGCAGCGGGGCGGCTAGCGGCAAGAACACCGGGGAGCTGTTTTTT.

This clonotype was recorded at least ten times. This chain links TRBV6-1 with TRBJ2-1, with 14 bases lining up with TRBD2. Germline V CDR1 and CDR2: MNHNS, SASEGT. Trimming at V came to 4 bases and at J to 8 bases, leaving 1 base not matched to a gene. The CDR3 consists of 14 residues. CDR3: CASSGLAGGDEQFF. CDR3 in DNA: TGTGCCAGCAGTGGACTAGCGGGAGGGGATGAGCAGTTCTTC.

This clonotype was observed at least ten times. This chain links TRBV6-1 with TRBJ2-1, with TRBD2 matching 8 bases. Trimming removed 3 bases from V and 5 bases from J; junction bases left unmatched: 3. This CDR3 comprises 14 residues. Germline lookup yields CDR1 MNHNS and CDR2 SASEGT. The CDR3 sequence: CASSDPGGDNEQFF. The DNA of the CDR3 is TGTGCCAGCAGTGACCCCGGGGGGGACAATGAGCAGTTCTTC.

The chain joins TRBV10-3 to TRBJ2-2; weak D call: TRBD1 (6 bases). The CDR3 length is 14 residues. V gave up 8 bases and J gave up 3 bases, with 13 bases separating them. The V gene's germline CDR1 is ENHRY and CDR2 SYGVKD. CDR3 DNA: TGTGCCATCTCCGGGACAACTCACACCGGGGAGCTGTTTTTT. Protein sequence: CAISGTTHTGELFF.

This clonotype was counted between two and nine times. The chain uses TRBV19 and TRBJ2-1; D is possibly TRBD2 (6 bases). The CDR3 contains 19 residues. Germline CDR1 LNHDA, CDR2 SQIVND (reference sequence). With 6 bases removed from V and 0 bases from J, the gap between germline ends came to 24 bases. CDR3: CASSPKAPGVAASYNEQFF. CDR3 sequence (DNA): TGTGCCAGTAGCCCTAAGGCGCCCGGGGTAGCGGCCTCCTACAATGAGCAGTTCTTC. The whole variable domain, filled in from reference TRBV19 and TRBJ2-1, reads DGGITQSPKYLFRKEGQNVTLSCEQNLNHDAMYWYRQDPGQGLRLIYYSQIVNDFQKGDIAEGYSVSREKKESFPLTVTSAQKNPTAFYLCASSPKAPGVAASYNEQFFGPGTRLTVL.

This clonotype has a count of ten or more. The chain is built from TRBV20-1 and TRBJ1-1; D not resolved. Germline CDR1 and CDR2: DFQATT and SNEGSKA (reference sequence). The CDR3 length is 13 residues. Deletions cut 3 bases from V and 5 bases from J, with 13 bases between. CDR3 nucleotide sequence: TGCAGTGCTAGCGGTTTGACCTCGACTGAAGCTTTCTTT. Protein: CSASGLTSTEAFF.

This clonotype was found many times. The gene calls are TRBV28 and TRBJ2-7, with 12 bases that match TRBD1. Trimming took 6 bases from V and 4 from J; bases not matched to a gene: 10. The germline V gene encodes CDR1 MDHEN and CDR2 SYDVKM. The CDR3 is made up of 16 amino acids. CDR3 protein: CASRGQGAKVSYEQYF. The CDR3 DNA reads TGTGCCAGCAGGGGACAGGGGGCGAAGGTATCTTACGAGCAGTACTTC.

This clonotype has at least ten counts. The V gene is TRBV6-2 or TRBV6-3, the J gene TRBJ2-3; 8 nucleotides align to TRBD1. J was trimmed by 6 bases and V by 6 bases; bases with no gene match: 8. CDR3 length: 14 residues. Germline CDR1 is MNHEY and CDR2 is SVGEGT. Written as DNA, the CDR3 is TGTGCCAGCAGCCCCTCAGGGGGCGCGGATACGCAGTATTTT. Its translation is CASSPSGGADTQYF.

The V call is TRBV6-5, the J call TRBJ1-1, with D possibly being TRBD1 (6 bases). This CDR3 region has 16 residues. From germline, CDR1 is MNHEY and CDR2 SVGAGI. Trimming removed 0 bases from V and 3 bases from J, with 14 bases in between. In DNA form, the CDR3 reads TGTGCCAGCAGTTACTCTTTCCCGGAGGGGGACACTGAAGCTTTCTTT. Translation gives CASSYSFPEGDTEAFF.

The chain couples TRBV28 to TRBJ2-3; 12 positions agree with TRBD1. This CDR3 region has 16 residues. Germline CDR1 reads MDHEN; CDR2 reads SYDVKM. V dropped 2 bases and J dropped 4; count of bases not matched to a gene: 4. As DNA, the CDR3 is TGTGCCAGCAGTTTAATCGGGACAGGGGGCCCAGATACGCAGTATTTT. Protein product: CASSLIGTGGPDTQYF.

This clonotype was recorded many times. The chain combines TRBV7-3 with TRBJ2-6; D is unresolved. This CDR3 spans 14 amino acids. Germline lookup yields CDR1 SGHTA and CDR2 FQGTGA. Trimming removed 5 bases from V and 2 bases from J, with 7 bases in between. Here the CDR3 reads CASSIDPGANVLTF. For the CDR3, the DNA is TGTGCCAGCAGCATCGACCCTGGGGCCAACGTCCTGACTTTC.

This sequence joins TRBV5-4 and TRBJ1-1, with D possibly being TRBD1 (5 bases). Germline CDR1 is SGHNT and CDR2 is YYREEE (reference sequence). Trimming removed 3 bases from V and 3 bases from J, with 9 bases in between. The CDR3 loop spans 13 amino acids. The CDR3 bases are TGTGCCAGCAGCTCTCCAGGGTACACTGAAGCTTTCTTT. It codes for CASSSPGYTEAFF.

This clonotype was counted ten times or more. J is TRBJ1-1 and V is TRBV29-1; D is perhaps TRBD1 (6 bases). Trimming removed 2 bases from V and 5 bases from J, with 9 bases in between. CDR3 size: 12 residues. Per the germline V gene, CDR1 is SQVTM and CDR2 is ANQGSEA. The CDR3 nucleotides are TGCAGCGTTGAAAGGGGGAGAACTGAAGCTTTCTTT. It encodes CSVERGRTEAFF.

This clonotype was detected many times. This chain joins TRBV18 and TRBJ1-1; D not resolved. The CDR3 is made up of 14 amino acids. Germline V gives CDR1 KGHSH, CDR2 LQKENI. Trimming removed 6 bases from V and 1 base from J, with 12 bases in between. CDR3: CASSGRAANTEAFF. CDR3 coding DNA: TGTGCCAGCTCTGGGCGGGCAGCGAACACTGAAGCTTTCTTT.

CDR3 sequence: CASSPFRGRIDNEQFF. CDR3 bases: TGTGCCAGCTCACCATTTCGCGGGAGAATCGACAATGAGCAGTTCTTC. V and J are TRBV18 and TRBJ2-1; 7 nucleotides agree with TRBD2. The CDR3 is made up of 16 amino acids. CDR1 is KGHSH and CDR2 is LQKENI in the germline V gene. V trimming: 2 bases; J trimming: 5 bases; junction bases outside the gene matches: 9.

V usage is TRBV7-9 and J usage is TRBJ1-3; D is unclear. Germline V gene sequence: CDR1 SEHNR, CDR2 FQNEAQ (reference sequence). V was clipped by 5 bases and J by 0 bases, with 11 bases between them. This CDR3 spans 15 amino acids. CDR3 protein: CASSVKASSGNTIYF. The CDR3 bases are TGTGCCAGCAGCGTAAAGGCCTCCTCTGGAAACACCATATATTTT.

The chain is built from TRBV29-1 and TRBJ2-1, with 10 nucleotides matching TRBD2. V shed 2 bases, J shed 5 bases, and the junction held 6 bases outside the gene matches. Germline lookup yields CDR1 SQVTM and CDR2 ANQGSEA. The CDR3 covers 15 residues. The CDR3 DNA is TGCAGCGTTGAAAGAGCGGGAGGGTCCCACAATGAGCAGTTCTTC. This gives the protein CSVERAGGSHNEQFF.

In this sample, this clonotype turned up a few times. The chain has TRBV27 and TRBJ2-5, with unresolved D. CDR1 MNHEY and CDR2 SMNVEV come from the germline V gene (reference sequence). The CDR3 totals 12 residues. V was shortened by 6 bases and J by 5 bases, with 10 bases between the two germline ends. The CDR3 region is CASRAGFETQYF. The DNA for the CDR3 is TGTGCCAGCAGGGCCGGTTTTGAGACCCAGTACTTC.

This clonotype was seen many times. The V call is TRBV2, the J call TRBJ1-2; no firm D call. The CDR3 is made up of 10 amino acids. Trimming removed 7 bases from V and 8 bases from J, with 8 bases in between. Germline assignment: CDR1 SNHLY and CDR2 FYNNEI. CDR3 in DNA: TGTGCCAGCAATGGTTTGGGCTACACCTTC. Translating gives CASNGLGYTF.

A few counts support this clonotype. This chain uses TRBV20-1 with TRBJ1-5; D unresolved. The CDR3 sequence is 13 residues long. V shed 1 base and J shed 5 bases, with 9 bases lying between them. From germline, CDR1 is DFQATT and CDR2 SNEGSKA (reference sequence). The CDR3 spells CSARAVSDQPQHF. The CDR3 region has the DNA TGCAGTGCTAGAGCGGTTTCCGATCAGCCCCAGCATTTT.